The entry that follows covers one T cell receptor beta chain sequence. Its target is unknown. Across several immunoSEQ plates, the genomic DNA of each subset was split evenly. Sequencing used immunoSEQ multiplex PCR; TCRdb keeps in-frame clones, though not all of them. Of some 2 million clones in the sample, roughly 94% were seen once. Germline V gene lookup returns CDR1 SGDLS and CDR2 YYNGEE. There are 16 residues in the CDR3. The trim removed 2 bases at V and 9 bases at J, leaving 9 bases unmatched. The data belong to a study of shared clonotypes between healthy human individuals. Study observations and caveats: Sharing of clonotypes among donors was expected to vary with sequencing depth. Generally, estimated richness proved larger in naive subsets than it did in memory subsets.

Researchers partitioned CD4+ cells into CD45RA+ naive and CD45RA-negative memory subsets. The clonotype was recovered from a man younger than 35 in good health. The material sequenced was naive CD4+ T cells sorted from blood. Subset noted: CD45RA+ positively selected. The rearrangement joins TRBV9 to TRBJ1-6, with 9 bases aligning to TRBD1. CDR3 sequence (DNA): TGTGCCAGCAGCGTCCTTGAGACAGGGGGTGTTTCACCCCTCCACTTT. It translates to CASSVLETGGVSPLHF.